This T cell receptor (beta chain) was recorded in a study of cytomegalovirus exposure and HLA in healthy donors. Study results and caveats: Later on, a genetic analysis was performed. It linked a missense variant in DCLRE1C with V- and J-gene trimming of TCR beta. It was taken for granted in presence/absence analyses that sequencing depth across donors was roughly uniform. In an earlier analysis, in around 590 donors, most V segments appeared productive either ~87% or ~30% of the time. Accurate HLA-A and HLA-B prediction from TCR beta sequences was reported for most subjects.

CDR3 length equals 15 residues. Germline V gene data show CDR1 as MNHEY and CDR2 as SMNVEV (reference sequence). V lost 6 bases to trimming and J lost 7 bases; unmatched junction nucleotides: 6. With respect to this clone: Its specificity is not known.

Amplification used 60 Vbeta primers and 13 Jbeta primers. TCRdb's copy holds only in-frame clones and misses some; the assay was immunoSEQ multiplex PCR. The table has 130,000 to 150,000 clones, around four fifths seen once. The sequence was collected from a woman aged 55-69 years in good health and CMV-seropositive. Sequenced sample: PBMCs. The J gene is TRBJ2-2, the V gene TRBV27; 12 nucleotides align to TRBD2. The CDR3 DNA sequence: TGTGCCAGCAGCAGGACTAGCGGGATAGTCGGGGAGCTGTTTTTT. This codes for CASSRTSGIVGELFF.